A selection of T cell receptor beta chains follows, all from one sample in a study of shared T cell receptors in the human thymus. Measured with immunoSEQ multiplex PCR; TCRdb has only the in-frame clones, and not every one. The data contain over 350,000 clones, 85% to 95% of them singletons. The specimen was thymocytes. The origin of the receptors is a human donor. Each CDR3 is given with its conserved first and last residue. D genes are given only for firm matches. Part of the rows lack a size; the others show once, few, many or a class for expanded clones.

d_call	v_call	clone_size	j_call	cdr3_aa	cdr3_nt
NA	TRBV28	once	TRBJ1-3	CASSTRTFQGNTIYF	TGTGCCAGCAGTACCCGGACATTTCAGGGAAACACCATATATTTT
TRBD1	TRBV6-4	NA	TRBJ1-4	CASSKSSGTGVPSREKLFF	TGTGCCAGCAGCAAATCTTCCGGGACAGGGGTTCCATCGCGGGAAAAACTGTTTTTT
NA	TRBV18	once	TRBJ2-5	CASSPPGRETQYF	TGTGCCAGCTCACCACCCGGACGAGAGACCCAGTACTTC
TRBD1	TRBV7-8	NA	TRBJ2-7	CASSLPQGRTGSHEQYF	TGTGCCAGCAGCTTACCCCAGGGCCGGACAGGGTCCCACGAGCAGTACTTC
NA	TRBV18	NA	TRBJ2-3	CASSPPAPVDTQYF	TGTGCCAGCTCACCACCGGCCCCGGTGGATACGCAGTATTTT
TRBD1	TRBV4-2	NA	TRBJ1-1	CASSQETGNLGNTEAFF	TGTGCCAGCAGCCAAGAGACAGGGAACCTTGGGAACACTGAAGCTTTCTTT
TRBD1	TRBV28	NA	TRBJ1-1	CASRWDRVNTEAFF	TGTGCCAGCAGGTGGGACAGGGTGAACACTGAAGCTTTCTTT
TRBD1	TRBV11-2	NA	TRBJ1-2	CASSCPSGQAFGFTF	TGTGCCAGCAGCTGCCCCTCGGGACAGGCGTTCGGGTTCACCTTC
NA	TRBV4-1	NA	TRBJ1-2	CASSQDGLGEHGYTF	TGCGCCAGCAGCCAAGACGGGCTGGGAGAACATGGCTACACCTTC
TRBD1	TRBV10-1	NA	TRBJ2-7	CASSYYRGPGLVVRRSSYEQYF	TGCGCCAGCAGTTATTACAGGGGGCCGGGGCTAGTAGTCCGGCGAAGCTCCTACGAGCAGTACTTC
TRBD2	TRBV27	NA	TRBJ2-1	CASSKGLAGMEQFF	TGTGCCAGCAGTAAGGGACTAGCCGGGATGGAGCAGTTCTTC
TRBD1	TRBV29-1	NA	TRBJ2-7	CSVEDRDSSYEQYF	TGCAGCGTTGAAGATCGGGACAGCTCCTACGAGCAGTACTTC
NA	TRBV27	few	TRBJ1-5	CASSLQYSNQPQHF	TGTGCCAGCAGTTTACAATATAGCAATCAGCCCCAGCATTTT
TRBD2	TRBV5-1	NA	TRBJ2-5	CASSPRDYLVETQYF	TGCGCCAGCAGCCCCCGGGACTACCTAGTCGAGACCCAGTACTTC
NA	TRBV19	NA	TRBJ2-3	CASNDSGIPTDTQYF	TGTGCCAGTAATGATAGCGGAATACCGACAGATACGCAGTATTTT
NA	TRBV28	NA	TRBJ1-1	CASSPWSQELNTEAFF	TGTGCCAGCAGTCCCTGGTCCCAGGAGTTGAACACTGAAGCTTTCTTT
NA	TRBV19	NA	TRBJ2-2	CASKISNSATGELFF	TGTGCCAGTAAAATAAGCAACTCAGCCACCGGGGAGCTGTTTTTT
NA	TRBV27	NA	TRBJ2-3	CASTKRAGGTDTQYF	TGTGCCAGCACCAAAAGGGCAGGGGGGACAGATACGCAGTATTTT
NA	TRBV28	NA	TRBJ2-1	CASRDRVTTSPHDNEQFF	TGTGCCAGCAGAGACAGGGTGACAACTAGCCCCCATGACAATGAGCAGTTCTTC
NA	TRBV4-1	NA	TRBJ2-7	CASSPSTRDEQYF	TGCGCCAGCAGCCCGTCGACGAGGGACGAGCAGTACTTC
NA	TRBV14	NA	TRBJ2-1	CASSPETGRGEQFF	TGTGCCAGCAGCCCTGAGACAGGGAGGGGTGAGCAGTTCTTC
NA	TRBV19	NA	TRBJ1-2	CASTDGYTF	TGTGCCAGTACAGATGGCTACACCTTC
TRBD1	TRBV11-3	once	TRBJ2-1	CASSLASGTAYNEQFF	TGTGCCAGCAGCTTAGCCTCCGGGACAGCTTACAATGAGCAGTTCTTC
NA	TRBV5-4	NA	TRBJ2-7	CASSFNRFPYEQYF	TGCGCCAGCAGCTTTAACAGGTTCCCCTACGAGCAGTACTTC
NA	TRBV2	NA	TRBJ2-7	CASSGADIYEQYF	TGTGCCAGCAGTGGGGCGGATATCTACGAGCAGTACTTC
NA	TRBV18	NA	TRBJ2-1	CASSLKQGTTPASEQFF	TGTGCCAGCTCACTTAAACAGGGGACTACCCCAGCCTCTGAGCAGTTCTTC
NA	TRBV6-6	NA	TRBJ2-7	CASSRGPNYEQYF	TGTGCCAGCAGCCGGGGACCCAACTACGAGCAGTACTTC
NA	TRBV19	NA	TRBJ1-3	CASSLSRPEDTIYF	TGTGCCAGTAGCCTATCGCGGCCAGAGGACACCATATATTTT
NA	TRBV5-1	NA	TRBJ1-5	CASSAVPLQDTEENQPQHF	TGCGCCAGCAGTGCGGTCCCCCTACAGGACACGGAAGAAAATCAGCCCCAGCATTTT
NA	TRBV30	NA	TRBJ1-1	CAWILRPRALNTEAFF	TGTGCCTGGATTCTACGACCACGGGCTTTGAACACTGAAGCTTTCTTT
NA	TRBV5-8	NA	TRBJ2-3	CASSSTRQPGSTDTQYF	TGTGCCAGCAGCTCGACACGACAGCCCGGGAGCACAGATACGCAGTATTTT
TRBD1	TRBV30	NA	TRBJ1-2	CAWSGFTGQLAYGYTF	TGTGCCTGGAGTGGATTTACGGGACAGCTTGCCTATGGCTACACCTTC
NA	TRBV27	NA	TRBJ2-7	CASSNPRGFGSEQYF	TGTGCCAGCAGTAACCCCAGGGGATTTGGAAGCGAGCAGTACTTC
TRBD1	TRBV6-4	NA	TRBJ2-2	CASSDKGQSLNTGELFF	TGTGCCAGCAGTGACAAGGGACAGAGCCTTAACACCGGGGAGCTGTTTTTT
NA	TRBV18	once	TRBJ1-5	CASSLSPAASPRDQPQHF	TGTGCCAGCTCACTCTCTCCGGCCGCGTCCCCCCGGGATCAGCCCCAGCATTTT
NA	TRBV27	NA	TRBJ2-7	CASSSRVSGAYEQYF	TGTGCCAGCAGTTCCCGGGTCTCAGGGGCTTACGAGCAGTACTTC
TRBD2	TRBV27	NA	TRBJ2-7	CASSLGTSGIYEQYF	TGTGCCAGCAGTTTAGGGACTAGCGGGATCTACGAGCAGTACTTC
TRBD1	TRBV14	NA	TRBJ2-1	CASSLRPGQGYNEQFF	TGTGCCAGCAGCCTACGGCCGGGACAGGGATACAATGAGCAGTTCTTC
NA	TRBV7-6	NA	TRBJ2-7	CASSFEPGTSRHYEQYF	TGTGCCAGCAGCTTCGAACCCGGGACATCGAGACACTACGAGCAGTACTTC
TRBD2	TRBV30	NA	TRBJ2-6	CAWISREESGANVLTF	TGTGCCTGGATCTCGCGGGAGGAGTCTGGGGCCAACGTCCTGACTTTC
TRBD2	TRBV7-6	NA	TRBJ2-5	CASSPFLAGGEEETQYF	TGTGCCAGCAGCCCGTTTCTAGCGGGCGGAGAGGAAGAGACCCAGTACTTC
NA	TRBV5-8	NA	TRBJ1-3	CASSLGRVRDRNTIYF	TGTGCCAGCAGCTTGGGCAGGGTTCGTGATAGAAACACCATATATTTT
NA	TRBV9	NA	TRBJ2-7	CASSVAADPSYEQYF	TGTGCCAGCAGCGTAGCAGCGGACCCCTCCTACGAGCAGTACTTC
TRBD1	TRBV4-2	NA	TRBJ2-7	CASSQESLHPETGSSYEQYF	TGTGCCAGCAGCCAAGAATCCCTCCATCCCGAGACAGGGAGCTCCTACGAGCAGTACTTC
TRBD2	TRBV2	few	TRBJ2-3	CASTPGLAGGPGDTQYF	TGTGCCAGCACTCCCGGACTAGCGGGAGGGCCAGGAGATACGCAGTATTTT
TRBD1	TRBV27	NA	TRBJ2-1	CASRSEGQGNNEQFF	TGTGCCAGCCGGAGTGAAGGACAGGGTAACAATGAGCAGTTCTTC
NA	TRBV18	NA	TRBJ2-7	CASSPPVAGYIGVYEQYF	TGTGCCAGCTCACCACCGGTCGCGGGGTATATCGGGGTTTACGAGCAGTACTTC
NA	TRBV28	NA	TRBJ2-7	CASSLRLWGDSYEQYF	TGTGCCAGCAGCCTAAGGTTATGGGGGGACTCCTACGAGCAGTACTTC
TRBD1	TRBV29-1	NA	TRBJ1-1	CSVEGDRGYSEAFF	TGCAGCGTGGAGGGGGACAGGGGGTACTCTGAAGCTTTCTTT
TRBD2	TRBV27	once	TRBJ2-2	CASSLVSGRGPNTGELFF	TGTGCCAGCAGTTTAGTTAGCGGGAGGGGTCCGAACACCGGGGAGCTGTTTTTT
TRBD2	TRBV19	NA	TRBJ2-4	CASTPSGSFKNKNIQYF	TGTGCCAGTACCCCGAGCGGGAGTTTCAAAAACAAAAACATTCAGTACTTC
TRBD1	TRBV5-1	NA	TRBJ2-3	CASNNRDRDTQYF	TGCGCCAGCAACAACCGGGACAGGGATACGCAGTATTTT
NA	TRBV5-1	NA	TRBJ2-5	CASSLAVGKETQYF	TGCGCCAGCAGCTTGGCCGTAGGGAAAGAGACCCAGTACTTC
NA	TRBV1	NA	TRBJ2-7	CTSSQGPPRDEQYF	TGCACCAGCAGCCAGGGACCGCCGAGGGACGAGCAGTACTTC